In this sample, the clone carrying this T cell receptor (beta chain) turned up a few times. Antigen specificity is unknown. Sequencing was performed with immunoSEQ multiplex PCR; in TCRdb, only in-frame clones are kept and a portion is missing. The sample records 50,000 or so clones, roughly 80% being singletons. This sample stems from a study of memory CD4+ T cells and cytomegalovirus serostatus. Study-wide context: Donors were healthy Belgian adults, fewer than ten CMV seropositive and 24 seronegative.

Trimming left V 0 bases short and J 4 bases short, with 16 bases between. CDR1 and CDR2 from the germline V gene are LGHNA and YNFKEQ. There are 17 residues in the CDR3. Overall study results and limits: CD4+ memory repertoires contained 67 of 164 reported CMV TCRbeta sequences. Median bootstrapped AUC for CMV status was about 0.96 originally, roughly 0.92 US-trained.

Single viable CD3+CD4+CD8-CD45RO+ cells were sorted as the memory CD4+ T cells. CMV serostatus came from serum IgG against pp150, pp28, p38, p52. V usage is TRBV4-2 and J usage is TRBJ1-3, with D perhaps TRBD1 (5 bases). Sample: memory CD4+ T cells from blood. The sequence was collected from an adult in good health and CMV-seronegative. CDR3: CASSQDRGGAGGNTIYF. Written as DNA, the CDR3 is TGTGCCAGCAGCCAAGATCGGGGAGGGGCTGGAGGAAACACCATATATTTT.